This T cell receptor (beta chain) was sequenced during a study of CD8+ T cells in alopecia areata. Treatment denoted: oral pan-JAK inhibitor, 5-10 mg twice daily. cDNA prepared by RNA extraction and subsequent reverse transcription served as the template for sequencing. Sequenced by immunoSEQ multiplex PCR; TCRdb stores in-frame clones only, minus some. The sample has 170,000 or so clones, under 60% seen once. The sequencing used CD8+ T cells sorted from blood, collected at week 24, from a patient treated with tofacitinib. This TCR was recovered from a human donor with alopecia areata.

CDR3 sequence (DNA): TGTGCCTGGCAAGCCTTATCAGTTCTCACTGAAGCTTTCTTT. This codes for CAWQALSVLTEAFF. The chain carries TRBV30 and TRBJ1-1; D is unclear. The CDR3 contains 14 residues. V lost 5 bases and J lost 4, with 17 bases in between. Germline CDR1 GTSNPN, CDR2 SVGIG (reference sequence). Together with reference TRBV30 and TRBJ1-1, the CDR3 gives the full variable domain: SQTIHQWPATLVQPVGSPLSLECTVEGTSNPNLYWYRQAAGRGLQLLFYSVGIGQISSEVPQNLSASRPQDRQFILSSKKLLLSDSGFYLCAWQALSVLTEAFFGQGTRLTVV.